A single TCR beta chain is shown here with its context. The data were taken from a study of T cells in lung cancer brain metastases. Study context: Among the roughly 20 patients, 15 to 18 reported tobacco use, median 40 pack-years. About 90% of the 20 patients had no interval therapy between resections.

Germline CDR1 reads LNHDA; CDR2 reads SQIVND (reference sequence). This CDR3 comprises 17 residues. The junction had 9 bases not matched to a gene; V was cut back by 4 bases and J by 2 bases. Using immunoSEQ multiplex PCR, the repertoire was profiled, and TCRdb retains in-frame clones only, with some absent. The table includes about 5,500 clones, over 75% detected once. Resection was for synchronous oligometastatic disease or a late solitary brain metastasis recurrence. The chain is built from TRBV19 and TRBJ2-7, with TRBD2 matching over 12 bases. The sequence was collected from a woman aged 45-65 years with non-small cell lung cancer that had spread to the brain. The source material was tumor tissue from a brain metastasis. The CDR3 reads CASSRAALAGGPYEQYF. As DNA, the CDR3 is TGTGCCAGTAGTAGGGCGGCACTAGCGGGAGGTCCCTACGAGCAGTACTTC.